The 20 T cell receptor beta chains below all came from one sample that was sequenced in a study of blood T cell repertoires in COVID-19. Profiled with immunoSEQ multiplex PCR; TCRdb holds only in-frame clones, not every one. The sample lists approximately 250,000 clones; 83% were seen once. Specimen: peripheral blood. Receptors originate from a man aged 55 to 69 who had recovered from COVID-19.

The count of this clone is one. The sample carries other DNA sequences with the same CDR3. The chain carries TRBV30 and TRBJ1-2, with D possibly TRBD1 on 5 matching bases. The CDR3 loop spans 13 amino acids. V lost 3 bases, J lost 8 bases, and 16 bases lay in between. Per the germline V gene, CDR1 is GTSNPN and CDR2 is SVGIG (reference sequence). The CDR3 nucleotides read TGTGCCTGGAGCCTCAGGGTGGGGGGGGGCTACACCTTC. Translation: CAWSLRVGGGYTF.

CDR3 nucleotide sequence: TGTGCCAGCAGCGTAGAACTAGCGGAGCACAATGAGCAGTTCTTC. Amino acid sequence: CASSVELAEHNEQFF. The chain has TRBV9 and TRBJ2-1; 8 bases fit TRBD2. The ends lost 0 bases at V and 5 bases at J; junction bases unmatched: 4. The CDR3 has 15 amino acids. Per the germline V gene, CDR1 is SGDLS and CDR2 is YYNGEE.

The V call is TRBV12-3 or TRBV12-4, the J call TRBJ1-2, with TRBD1 matching 7 bases. V was clipped by 5 bases and J by 8 bases; unmatched bases: 8. This CDR3 is built from 13 residues. As DNA, the CDR3 is TGTGCCAGCAGTCCAAGGGGGCCAGGCGGCTACACCTTC. Residues: CASSPRGPGGYTF.

The chain couples TRBV7-2 to TRBJ2-3; D perhaps matches TRBD2 (6 bases). V was clipped by 4 bases and J by 5 bases, with 16 bases between them. The CDR3 totals 15 residues. CDR1 SGHTA and CDR2 FQGNSA come from the germline V gene. The CDR3 is CASSSRTGVLDTQYF. The CDR3 nucleotides read TGTGCCAGCAGCTCCCGAACGGGAGTCCTAGATACGCAGTATTTT.

The V gene is TRBV16, the J gene TRBJ2-7, with 7 bases matching TRBD1. Losses at the gene ends were 0 bases for V and 2 bases for J; bases not matched to a gene: 4. The CDR3 covers 15 residues. CDR1 is KGHSY, CDR2 FQNENV, per germline. The CDR3 region has the DNA TGTGCCAGCAGCCAATCGAACAGGGGTCCCTACGAGCAGTACTTC. It translates to CASSQSNRGPYEQYF.

The gene calls are TRBV5-4 and TRBJ2-3, with 9 bases aligning to TRBD2. CDR3 size: 16 residues. V shed 0 bases, J shed 5 bases, and the junction held 7 bases outside the gene matches. Germline CDR1 reads SGHNT; CDR2 reads YYREEE (reference sequence). CDR3 nucleotides: TGTGCCAGCAGCTTGGCATGGCGGGGGGGTTTAGATACGCAGTATTTT. It codes for CASSLAWRGGLDTQYF.

The chain recombines TRBV6-6 with TRBJ2-7; 9 positions match TRBD2. Germline V lookup: CDR1 MNHNY, CDR2 SVGAGI (reference sequence). This CDR3 is 16 amino acids long. V gave up 2 bases and J gave up 2 bases; unmatched junction bases: 7. This chain's CDR3 is CASSYVLGGRAYEQYF. The CDR3, as DNA: TGTGCCAGCAGTTACGTTCTCGGCGGGAGGGCCTACGAGCAGTACTTC.

The chain carries TRBV19 and TRBJ1-2, with 9 bases that match TRBD1. There are 13 residues in the CDR3. CDR1 and CDR2 (germline): LNHDA, SQIVND (reference sequence). The trim removed 8 bases at V and 0 bases at J, leaving 1 base unmatched. The chain's CDR3 is CASGTGSNYGYTF. The CDR3 DNA reads as TGTGCCAGTGGGACAGGGTCTAACTATGGCTACACCTTC. The variable domain in full, completed from reference TRBV19 and TRBJ1-2, reads DGGITQSPKYLFRKEGQNVTLSCEQNLNHDAMYWYRQDPGQGLRLIYYSQIVNDFQKGDIAEGYSVSREKKESFPLTVTSAQKNPTAFYLCASGTGSNYGYTFGSGTRLTVV.

This rearrangement joins TRBV5-4 to TRBJ2-5; D remains ambiguous. CDR1 is SGHNT and CDR2 is YYREEE in the germline V gene (reference sequence). V was shortened by 2 bases and J by 5 bases, with 16 bases between the two germline ends. The CDR3 has 15 amino acids. CDR3 sequence: CASSFSLGREETQYF. The CDR3 DNA sequence: TGTGCCAGCAGCTTTTCTTTGGGCAGAGAGGAGACCCAGTACTTC.

This rearrangement joins TRBV7-6 to TRBJ2-1; a possible D gene is TRBD1 (6 bases). The germline V gene encodes CDR1 SGHVS and CDR2 FNYEAQ. V was pared by 1 base and J by 2 bases, with 9 bases between. The CDR3 loop spans 15 amino acids. The CDR3 sequence is CASSLVSGAYNEQFF. The CDR3 nucleotides read TGTGCCAGCAGCTTAGTATCAGGGGCCTACAATGAGCAGTTCTTC.

V gene TRBV7-2 combines with J gene TRBJ2-7; D is undetermined. CDR1 and CDR2 from the germline V gene are SGHTA and FQGNSA. The CDR3 totals 13 residues. Trimming took off 0 bases at V and 6 bases at J, with 9 bases between the two ends. The CDR3 DNA sequence: TGTGCCAGCAGCTTAGCGTCAACCGGCGAGCAGTACTTC. This codes for CASSLASTGEQYF. The full variable domain, its missing parts supplied by reference TRBV7-2 and TRBJ2-7, is GAGVSQSPSNKVTEKGKDVELRCDPISGHTALYWYRQSLGQGLEFLIYFQGNSAPDKSGLPSDRFSAERTGGSVSTLTIQRTQQEDSAVYLCASSLASTGEQYFGPGTRLTVT.

This chain connects TRBV2 to TRBJ2-7; 10 nucleotides line up with TRBD2. The CDR3 runs to 15 residues. With V trimmed by 0 bases and J by 7 bases, 6 bases remained unmatched. Germline V CDR1 and CDR2: SNHLY, FYNNEI. This CDR3 reads CASSEASSGRQEQYF. The DNA of the CDR3 is TGTGCCAGCAGTGAAGCTTCTAGCGGGAGACAAGAGCAGTACTTC.

The chain combines TRBV15 with TRBJ1-4, with D possibly TRBD1 on 6 matching bases. V gave up 0 bases and J gave up 3 bases, with 14 bases separating them. From germline, CDR1 is LNHNV and CDR2 YYDKDF (reference sequence). This CDR3 is built from 17 residues. The CDR3 DNA follows: TGTGCCACCAGCAGAGAAATCGTAGGACAGTCTAATGAAAAACTGTTTTTT. Amino acids: CATSREIVGQSNEKLFF.

V gene TRBV15 combines with J gene TRBJ2-2, with 13 positions matching TRBD2. Germline CDR1 and CDR2: LNHNV and YYDKDF (reference sequence). The junction had 2 bases not matched to a gene; V was cut back by 5 bases and J by 5 bases. This CDR3 has 15 residues. The CDR3 nucleotides read TGTGCCACCAGCGTGGGACTAGCGGGAACCGGGGAGCTGTTTTTT. It is translated as CATSVGLAGTGELFF.

The V call is TRBV18, the J call TRBJ2-7; TRBD1 matches at 7 bases. The junction had 19 bases not matched to a gene; V was cut back by 6 bases and J by 5 bases. Looked up from germline, CDR1 is KGHSH and CDR2 is LQKENI. The CDR3 is 17 amino acids. This CDR3 reads CASSPKGGLAVDHEQYF. CDR3 nucleotides: TGTGCCAGCTCCCCCAAAGGGGGCCTGGCGGTGGATCACGAGCAGTACTTC. Using reference TRBV18 and TRBJ2-7 for the parts outside the CDR3, the full variable domain is NAGVMQNPRHLVRRRGQEARLRCSPMKGHSHVYWYRQLPEEGLKFMVYLQKENIIDESGMPKERFSAEFPKEGPSILRIQQVVRGDSAAYFCASSPKGGLAVDHEQYFGPGTRLTVT.

The chain couples TRBV30 to TRBJ2-7; 8 bases align to TRBD1. Germline V gene sequence: CDR1 GTSNPN, CDR2 SVGIG (reference sequence). The trim removed 1 base at V and 5 bases at J, leaving 4 bases unmatched. This CDR3 spans 13 amino acids. In nucleotides, the CDR3 is TGTGCCTGGAGTGGGACAGGGATGGACGAGCAGTACTTC. Translated: CAWSGTGMDEQYF. Filled out from reference TRBV30 and TRBJ2-7, the complete variable domain reads SQTIHQWPATLVQPVGSPLSLECTVEGTSNPNLYWYRQAAGRGLQLLFYSVGIGQISSEVPQNLSASRPQDRQFILSSKKLLLSDSGFYLCAWSGTGMDEQYFGPGTRLTVT.

The chain joins TRBV7-9 to TRBJ1-2; a weak D match, TRBD1 (6 bases). Trimming pared 2 bases from V and 3 bases from J, leaving 10 bases between. Germline assignment: CDR1 SEHNR and CDR2 FQNEAQ (reference sequence). CDR3 length: 14 amino acids. The CDR3 loop reads CASSLIRGDYGYTF. CDR3 DNA sequence: TGTGCCAGCAGCTTAATCAGGGGAGACTATGGCTACACCTTC.

The chain employs TRBV12-3 or TRBV12-4 and TRBJ1-1; TRBD1 matches at 8 bases. J gave up 4 bases and V 8 bases, and 6 bases lay outside the gene matches. This CDR3 is built from 13 residues. In DNA form, the CDR3 reads TGTGCCAGCGCAGGGGGCTGGGGCACTGAAGCTTTCTTT. It encodes CASAGGWGTEAFF.

The chain uses TRBV27 and TRBJ2-1; the D gene is possibly TRBD2 (6 bases). This CDR3 spans 16 amino acids. Germline V gives CDR1 MNHEY, CDR2 SMNVEV (reference sequence). Trimming took 7 bases from V and 1 from J, leaving 17 bases between them. CDR3 nucleotide sequence: TGTGCCAGCACCCCATGGGGGACTGCTTCCTACAATGAGCAGTTCTTC. Translation: CASTPWGTASYNEQFF.

The CDR3 bases are TGTGCCAGCAGCGCACCACGCGACAGGGCGAACACCGGGGAGCTGTTTTTT. Residues: CASSAPRDRANTGELFF. The genes are TRBV5-6 and TRBJ2-2, with 7 bases matching TRBD1. V was clipped by 4 bases and J by 0 bases; unmatched bases: 9. This CDR3 is 17 amino acids long. Germline V gene lookup returns CDR1 SGHDT and CDR2 YYEEEE.